A single sample gave rise to the 10 T cell receptor beta chains below, sequenced in a study of T cells after yellow fever vaccination. Each CDR3 protein gets one entry after TCRdb re-called the 5' RACE reads with MiXCR. The table shows about 120,000 distinct CDR3 sequences, with roughly 8.9% occurring only once. Sequencing was performed on CD8+ T cells sorted from PBMCs, taken 45 days after the yellow fever booster vaccination. The source of these receptors is a man between 25 and 39 years old who received the YFV17D yellow fever vaccine.

The rearrangement uses TRBV20-1 and TRBJ2-5, with D perhaps given as TRBD1 or TRBD2 (5 bases each). CDR1 is DFQATT and CDR2 is SNEGSKA in the germline V gene (reference sequence). The CDR3 totals 16 residues. V was clipped by 0 bases and J by 5 bases, with 19 bases between them. The DNA of the CDR3 is TGCAGTGCTAGAGATTTAAAAGAGGGGAAGGGGGAGACCCAGTACTTC. Translating it yields CSARDLKEGKGETQYF.

Of note for this clonotype: Being one base from a much bigger clone, this may be a read error. V and J are TRBV28 and TRBJ1-4; no definite D call. The CDR3 spans 15 residues. Per the germline V gene, CDR1 is MDHEN and CDR2 is SYDVKM. The DNA of the CDR3 is TGTGCCAGCAGATTATCTACGGGTAGGGTAGAAAAACTGTTTTTT. This gives the protein CASRLSTGRVEKLFF.

The gene calls are TRBV27 and TRBJ2-7, with D possibly matching TRBD1 (8 bases). The V end lost 1 base, the J end lost 6 bases, and 16 bases lay between the germline ends. The CDR3 covers 15 residues. CDR1 is MNHEY, CDR2 SMNVEV, per germline (reference sequence). DNA for the CDR3: TGTGCCAGCAGTTTATTCACAGGGGGGGAGCGCGAGCAGTACTTC. Translation: CASSLFTGGEREQYF.

V gene TRBV6-2 or TRBV6-3 combines with J gene TRBJ2-7; the match to TRBD1 covers 8 bases. This CDR3 comprises 14 residues. Germline V gene lookup returns CDR1 MNHEY and CDR2 SVGEGT. J lost 5 bases, V lost 5 bases, and 8 bases had no gene match. CDR3 bases: TGTGCCAGCAGTACAATTACAGGGGGTGACGAGCAGTACTTC. It specifies CASSTITGGDEQYF.

This clonotype was observed at least ten times. This sequence joins TRBV29-1 and TRBJ1-2; no firm D call. The V gene lost 7 bases and the J gene lost 6 bases, with 9 bases spanning the gap. Germline CDR1 and CDR2: SQVTM and ANQGSEA. This CDR3 comprises 10 residues. In nucleotides, the CDR3 is TGCAGCGCTGAGGCTGATGGCTACACCTTC. This codes for CSAEADGYTF.

This clonotype was recorded at least ten times. This chain links TRBV5-6 with TRBJ2-7; D is undetermined. V gave up 2 bases and J gave up 3 bases, with 21 bases separating them. Per the germline V gene, CDR1 is SGHDT and CDR2 is YYEEEE. This CDR3 region has 17 residues. CDR3 DNA: TGTGCCAGCAGCTTCCGGTTACAGCCTCTGGCGCACTACGAGCAGTACTTC. It encodes CASSFRLQPLAHYEQYF.

This clonotype was detected only a few times. This sequence joins TRBV7-9 and TRBJ2-7, with 10 bases aligning to TRBD2. V trimming: 6 bases; J trimming: 5 bases; junction bases outside the gene matches: 16. CDR1 and CDR2 (germline): SEHNR, FQNEAQ (reference sequence). This CDR3 contains 17 residues. This CDR3 reads CASSPPGAGGPSDEQYF. The CDR3 DNA is TGTGCCAGCAGTCCTCCGGGAGCGGGAGGGCCGTCCGACGAGCAGTACTTC.

The V call is TRBV7-2, the J call TRBJ2-7; a possible D gene is TRBD1 (5 bases). The CDR3 has 15 amino acids. Trimming left V 1 base short and J 4 bases short, with 14 bases between. CDR1 and CDR2 from the germline V gene are SGHTA and FQGNSA. CDR3 residues: CASSLELTVGYEQYF. The CDR3 DNA sequence: TGTGCCAGCAGCTTAGAGCTGACAGTCGGGTACGAGCAGTACTTC.

In this sample, this clonotype turned up many times. The chain has TRBV7-2 and TRBJ2-3; 12 positions agree with TRBD2. Germline V gene sequence: CDR1 SGHTA, CDR2 FQGNSA. The CDR3 length is 14 residues. After removal of 10 bases from V and 3 bases from J, the junction contained 5 bases not matched to a gene. The CDR3 spells CATLGTSGTDTQYF. The CDR3 DNA sequence: TGTGCCACCCTAGGGACTAGCGGGACAGATACGCAGTATTTT.

This clonotype was counted many times. J is TRBJ1-1 and V is TRBV5-1, with 8 bases aligning to TRBD1. Trimming at V came to 6 bases and at J to 0 bases, leaving 10 bases not matched to a gene. Germline values: CDR1 SGHRS, CDR2 YFSETQ. This CDR3 comprises 16 residues. The CDR3 DNA reads as TGCGCCAGCACCCCCGGGACAGGAACCATGAACACTGAAGCTTTCTTT. It translates to CASTPGTGTMNTEAFF.